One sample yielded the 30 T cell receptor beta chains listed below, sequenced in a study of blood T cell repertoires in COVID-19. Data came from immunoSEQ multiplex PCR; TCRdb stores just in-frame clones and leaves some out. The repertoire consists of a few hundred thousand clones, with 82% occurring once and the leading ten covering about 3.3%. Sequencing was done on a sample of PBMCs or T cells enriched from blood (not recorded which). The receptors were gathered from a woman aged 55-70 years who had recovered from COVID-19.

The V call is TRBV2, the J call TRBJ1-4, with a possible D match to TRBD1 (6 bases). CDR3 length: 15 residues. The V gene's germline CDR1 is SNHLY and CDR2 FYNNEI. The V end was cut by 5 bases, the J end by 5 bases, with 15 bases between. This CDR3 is CASSTGQLKNEKLFF. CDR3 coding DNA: TGTGCCAGCAGTACCGGACAGCTAAAAAATGAAAAACTGTTTTTT.

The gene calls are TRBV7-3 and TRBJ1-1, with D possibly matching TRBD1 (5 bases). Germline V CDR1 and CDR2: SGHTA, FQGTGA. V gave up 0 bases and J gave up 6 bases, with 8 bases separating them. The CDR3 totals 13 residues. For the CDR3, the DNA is TGTGCCAGCAGCTTAACCGGGGGGGCTGAAGCTTTCTTT. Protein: CASSLTGGAEAFF. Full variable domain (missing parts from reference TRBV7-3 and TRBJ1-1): GAGVSQTPSNKVTEKGKYVELRCDPISGHTALYWYRQSLGQGPEFLIYFQGTGAADDSGLPNDRFFAVRPEGSVSTLKIQRTERGDSAVYLCASSLTGGAEAFFGQGTRLTVV.

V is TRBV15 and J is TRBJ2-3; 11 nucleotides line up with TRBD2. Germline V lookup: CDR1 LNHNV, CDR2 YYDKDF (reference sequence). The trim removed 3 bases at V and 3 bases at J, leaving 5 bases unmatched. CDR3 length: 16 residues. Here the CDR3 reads CATSRDRLAGTDTQYF. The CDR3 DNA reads TGTGCCACCAGCAGGGATAGACTAGCGGGGACAGATACGCAGTATTTT.

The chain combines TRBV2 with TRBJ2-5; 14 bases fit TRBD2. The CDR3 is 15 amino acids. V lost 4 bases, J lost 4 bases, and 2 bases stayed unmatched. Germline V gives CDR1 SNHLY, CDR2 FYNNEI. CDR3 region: CASSGLAGGGETQYF. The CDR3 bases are TGTGCCAGCAGTGGACTAGCGGGAGGGGGAGAGACCCAGTACTTC. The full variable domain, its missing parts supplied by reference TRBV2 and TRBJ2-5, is EPEVTQTPSHQVTQMGQEVILRCVPISNHLYFYWYRQILGQKVEFLVSFYNNEISEKSEIFDDQFSVERPDGSNFTLKIRSTKLEDSAMYFCASSGLAGGGETQYFGPGTRLLVL.

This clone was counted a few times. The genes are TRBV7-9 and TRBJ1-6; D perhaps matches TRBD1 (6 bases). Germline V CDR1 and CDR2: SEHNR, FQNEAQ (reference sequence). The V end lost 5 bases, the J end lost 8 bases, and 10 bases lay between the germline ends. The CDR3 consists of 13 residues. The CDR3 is CASSLRTDSPLHF. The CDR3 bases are TGTGCCAGCAGCCTACGGACAGATTCACCCCTCCACTTT.

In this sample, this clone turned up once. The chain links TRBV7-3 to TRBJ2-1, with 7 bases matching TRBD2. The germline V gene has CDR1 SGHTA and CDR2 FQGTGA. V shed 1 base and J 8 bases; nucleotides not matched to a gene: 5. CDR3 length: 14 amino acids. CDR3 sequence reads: CASSLMASGDEQFF. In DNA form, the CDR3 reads TGTGCCAGCAGCTTAATGGCTAGCGGTGATGAGCAGTTCTTC.

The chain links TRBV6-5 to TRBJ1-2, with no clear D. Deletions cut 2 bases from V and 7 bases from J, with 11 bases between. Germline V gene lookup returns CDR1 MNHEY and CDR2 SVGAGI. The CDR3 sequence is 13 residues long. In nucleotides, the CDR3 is TGTGCCAGCAGTTACATTGACGGGGTTGGCTACACCTTC. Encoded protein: CASSYIDGVGYTF.

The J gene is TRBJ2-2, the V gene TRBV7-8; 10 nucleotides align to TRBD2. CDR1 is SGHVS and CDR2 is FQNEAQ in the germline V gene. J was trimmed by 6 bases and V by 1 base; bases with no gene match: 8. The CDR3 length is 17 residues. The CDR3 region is CASSLEGGLAGAGELFF. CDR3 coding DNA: TGTGCCAGCAGCTTAGAAGGGGGGCTAGCGGGAGCCGGGGAGCTGTTTTTT.

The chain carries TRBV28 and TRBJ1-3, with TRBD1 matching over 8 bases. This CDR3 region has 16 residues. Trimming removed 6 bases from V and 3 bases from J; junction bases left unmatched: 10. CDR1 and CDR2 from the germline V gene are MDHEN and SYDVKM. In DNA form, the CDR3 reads TGTGCCAGCAGCGAGACAGGGGCCCGTGGTGGAAACACCATATATTTT. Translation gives CASSETGARGGNTIYF.

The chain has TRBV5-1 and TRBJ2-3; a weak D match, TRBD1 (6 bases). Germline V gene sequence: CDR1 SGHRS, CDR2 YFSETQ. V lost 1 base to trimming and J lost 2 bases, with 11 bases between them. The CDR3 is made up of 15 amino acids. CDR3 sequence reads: CASSLSGVPTDTQYF. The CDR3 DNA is TGCGCCAGCAGCTTGTCAGGGGTCCCCACAGATACGCAGTATTTT.

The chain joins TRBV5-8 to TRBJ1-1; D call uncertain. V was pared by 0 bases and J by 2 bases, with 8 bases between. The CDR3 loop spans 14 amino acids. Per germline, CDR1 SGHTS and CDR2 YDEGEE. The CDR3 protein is CASSLDRGNTEAFF. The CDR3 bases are TGTGCCAGCAGCTTGGATAGAGGCAACACTGAAGCTTTCTTT.

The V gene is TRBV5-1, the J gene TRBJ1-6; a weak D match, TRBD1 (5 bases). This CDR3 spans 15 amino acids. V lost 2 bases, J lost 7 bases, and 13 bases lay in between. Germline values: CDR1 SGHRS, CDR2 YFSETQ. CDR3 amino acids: CASSFGDRENSPLHF. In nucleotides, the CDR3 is TGCGCCAGCAGCTTTGGCGACAGAGAAAATTCACCCCTCCACTTT. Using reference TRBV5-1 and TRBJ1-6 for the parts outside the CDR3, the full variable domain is KAGVTQTPRYLIKTRGQQVTLSCSPISGHRSVSWYQQTPGQGLQFLFEYFSETQRNKGNFPGRFSGRQFSNSRSEMNVSTLELGDSALYLCASSFGDRENSPLHFGNGTRLTVT.

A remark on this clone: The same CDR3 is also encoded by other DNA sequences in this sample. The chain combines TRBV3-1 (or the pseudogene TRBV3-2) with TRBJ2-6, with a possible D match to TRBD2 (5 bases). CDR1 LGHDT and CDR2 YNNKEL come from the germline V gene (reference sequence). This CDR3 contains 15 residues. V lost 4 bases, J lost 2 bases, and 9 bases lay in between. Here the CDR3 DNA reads TGTGCCAGCAGCCCCCGGACTCCTGGGGCCAACGTCCTGACTTTC. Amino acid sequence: CASSPRTPGANVLTF.

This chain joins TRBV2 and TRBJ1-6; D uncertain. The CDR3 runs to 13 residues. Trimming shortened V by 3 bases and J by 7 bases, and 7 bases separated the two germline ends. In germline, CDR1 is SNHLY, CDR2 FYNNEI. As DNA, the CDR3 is TGTGCCAGCAGTGAGTCGGGGAATTCACCCCTCCACTTT. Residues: CASSESGNSPLHF.

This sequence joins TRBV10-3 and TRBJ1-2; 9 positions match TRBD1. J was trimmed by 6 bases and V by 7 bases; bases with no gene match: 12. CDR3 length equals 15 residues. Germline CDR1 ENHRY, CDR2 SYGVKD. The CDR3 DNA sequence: TGTGCCATCACCGAGGACAGGGGAGTTACAAATGGCTACACCTTC. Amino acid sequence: CAITEDRGVTNGYTF.

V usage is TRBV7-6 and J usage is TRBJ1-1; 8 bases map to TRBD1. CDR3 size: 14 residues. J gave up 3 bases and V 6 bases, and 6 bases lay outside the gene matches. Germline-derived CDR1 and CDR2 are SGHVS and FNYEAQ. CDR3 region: CASSLDRAHTEAFF. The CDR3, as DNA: TGTGCCAGCAGTCTGGACAGGGCCCACACTGAAGCTTTCTTT. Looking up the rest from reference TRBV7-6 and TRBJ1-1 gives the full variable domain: GAGVSQSPRYKVTKRGQDVALRCDPISGHVSLYWYRQALGQGPEFLTYFNYEAQQDKSGLPNDRFSAERPEGSISTLTIQRTEQRDSAMYRCASSLDRAHTEAFFGQGTRLTVV.

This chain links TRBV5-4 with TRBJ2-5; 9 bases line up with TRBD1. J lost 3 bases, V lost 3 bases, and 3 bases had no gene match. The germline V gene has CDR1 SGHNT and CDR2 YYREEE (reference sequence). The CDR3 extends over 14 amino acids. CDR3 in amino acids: CASSSRTGEETQYF. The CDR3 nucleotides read TGTGCCAGCAGCTCCCGGACAGGGGAAGAGACCCAGTACTTC.

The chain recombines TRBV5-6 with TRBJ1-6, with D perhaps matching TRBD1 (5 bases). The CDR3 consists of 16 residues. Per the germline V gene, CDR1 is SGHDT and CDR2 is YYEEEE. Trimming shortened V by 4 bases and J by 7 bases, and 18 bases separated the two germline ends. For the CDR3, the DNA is TGTGCCAGCAGCCAATGGCAAGGACACGGGAATTCACCCCTCCACTTT. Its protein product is CASSQWQGHGNSPLHF.

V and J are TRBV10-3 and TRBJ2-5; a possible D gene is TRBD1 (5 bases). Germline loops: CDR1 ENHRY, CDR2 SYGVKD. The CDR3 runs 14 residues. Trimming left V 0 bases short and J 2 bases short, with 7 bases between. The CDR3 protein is CAISESGQQETQYF. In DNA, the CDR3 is TGTGCCATCAGTGAGTCGGGGCAGCAAGAGACCCAGTACTTC.

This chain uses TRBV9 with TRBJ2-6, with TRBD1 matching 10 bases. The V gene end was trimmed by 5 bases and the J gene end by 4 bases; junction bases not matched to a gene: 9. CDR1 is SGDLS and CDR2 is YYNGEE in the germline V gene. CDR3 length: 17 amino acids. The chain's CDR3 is CASSGWGQGSGANVLTF. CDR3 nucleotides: TGTGCCAGCAGTGGGTGGGGACAGGGGAGCGGGGCCAACGTCCTGACTTTC.

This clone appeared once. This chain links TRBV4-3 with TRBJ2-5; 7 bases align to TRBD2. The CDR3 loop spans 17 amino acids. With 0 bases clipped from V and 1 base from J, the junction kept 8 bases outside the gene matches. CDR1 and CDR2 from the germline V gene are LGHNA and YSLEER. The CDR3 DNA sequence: TGCGCCAGCAGCCAAGATTGGCGCGGGGGATTCCAAGAGACCCAGTACTTC. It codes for CASSQDWRGGFQETQYF.

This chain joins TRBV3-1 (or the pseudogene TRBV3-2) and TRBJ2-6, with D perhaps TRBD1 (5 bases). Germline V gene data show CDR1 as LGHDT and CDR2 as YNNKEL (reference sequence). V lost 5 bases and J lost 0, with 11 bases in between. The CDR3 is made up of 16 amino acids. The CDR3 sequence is CASSIVQVSGANVLTF. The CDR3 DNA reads TGTGCCAGCAGCATTGTACAGGTCTCTGGGGCCAACGTCCTGACTTTC.

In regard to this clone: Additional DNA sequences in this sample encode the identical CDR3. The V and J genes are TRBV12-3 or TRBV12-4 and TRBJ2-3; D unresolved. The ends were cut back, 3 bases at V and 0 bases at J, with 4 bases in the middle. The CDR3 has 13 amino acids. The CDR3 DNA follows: TGTGCCAGCAGTTTTCAGAGCACAGATACGCAGTATTTT. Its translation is CASSFQSTDTQYF.

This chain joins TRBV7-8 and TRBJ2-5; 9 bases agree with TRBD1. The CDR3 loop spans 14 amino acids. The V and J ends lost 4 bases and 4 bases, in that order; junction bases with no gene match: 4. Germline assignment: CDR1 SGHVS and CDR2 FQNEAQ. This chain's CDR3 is CASSSPGQGETQYF. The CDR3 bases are TGTGCCAGCAGCTCTCCGGGACAGGGAGAGACCCAGTACTTC.

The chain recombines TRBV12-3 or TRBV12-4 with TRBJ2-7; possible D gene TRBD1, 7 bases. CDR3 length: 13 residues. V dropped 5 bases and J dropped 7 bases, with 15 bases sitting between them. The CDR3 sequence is CASSLGTAGEQYF. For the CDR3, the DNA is TGTGCCAGCAGTCTCGGGACAGCGGGTGAGCAGTACTTC.

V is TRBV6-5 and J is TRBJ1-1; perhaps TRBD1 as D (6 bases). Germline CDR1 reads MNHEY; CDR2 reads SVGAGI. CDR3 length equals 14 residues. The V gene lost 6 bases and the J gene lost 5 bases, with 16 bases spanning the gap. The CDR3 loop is CASRGAGHDTEAFF. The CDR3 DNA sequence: TGTGCCAGCAGGGGGGCTGGCCACGATACTGAAGCTTTCTTT.

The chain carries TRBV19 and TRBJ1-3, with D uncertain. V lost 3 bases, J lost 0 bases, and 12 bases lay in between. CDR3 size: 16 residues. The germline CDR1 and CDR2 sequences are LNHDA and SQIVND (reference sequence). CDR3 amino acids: CASSIRSTYSGNTIYF. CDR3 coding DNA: TGTGCCAGTAGTATTCGGTCCACGTACTCTGGAAACACCATATATTTT.

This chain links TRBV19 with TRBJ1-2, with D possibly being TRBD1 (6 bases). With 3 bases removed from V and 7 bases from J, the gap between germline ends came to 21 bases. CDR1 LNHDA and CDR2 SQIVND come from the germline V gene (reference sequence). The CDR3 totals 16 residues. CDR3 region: CASSMRGDRSAFGYTF. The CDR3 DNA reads TGTGCCAGTAGTATGAGGGGTGACAGGTCGGCTTTTGGCTACACCTTC.

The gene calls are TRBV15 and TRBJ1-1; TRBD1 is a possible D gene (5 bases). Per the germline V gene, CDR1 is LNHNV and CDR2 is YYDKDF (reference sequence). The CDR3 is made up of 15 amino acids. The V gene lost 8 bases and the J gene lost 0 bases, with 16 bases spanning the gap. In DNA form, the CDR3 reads TGTGCCACCTCGACCTCGACAGACATGAACACTGAAGCTTTCTTT. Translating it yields CATSTSTDMNTEAFF. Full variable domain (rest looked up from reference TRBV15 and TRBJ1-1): DAMVIQNPRYQVTQFGKPVTLSCSQTLNHNVMYWYQQKSSQAPKLLFHYYDKDFNNEADTPDNFQSRRPNTSFCFLDIRSPGLGDTAMYLCATSTSTDMNTEAFFGQGTRLTVV.

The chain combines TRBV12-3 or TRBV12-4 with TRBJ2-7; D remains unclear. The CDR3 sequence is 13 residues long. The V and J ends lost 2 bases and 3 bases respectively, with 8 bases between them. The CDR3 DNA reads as TGTGCCAGCAGTTTATTGGCCAACTACGAGCAGTACTTC. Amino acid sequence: CASSLLANYEQYF.